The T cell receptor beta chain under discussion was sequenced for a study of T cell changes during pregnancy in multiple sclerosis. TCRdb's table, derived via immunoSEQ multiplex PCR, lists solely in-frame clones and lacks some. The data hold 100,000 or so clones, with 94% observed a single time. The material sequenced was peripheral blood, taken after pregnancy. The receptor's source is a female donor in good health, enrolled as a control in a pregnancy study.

CDR3 region: CASSLISGSSGANVLTF. The CDR3 DNA reads TGTGCCAGCAGCTTAATTAGCGGGAGCTCTGGGGCCAACGTCCTGACTTTC. The chain carries TRBV7-2 and TRBJ2-6, with TRBD2 identical over 9 bases. CDR1 and CDR2 from the germline V gene are SGHTA and FQGNSA. After removal of 2 bases from V and 0 bases from J, the junction contained 2 bases not matched to a gene. The CDR3 has 17 residues.